The 16 T cell receptor beta chains below come from one sample, sequenced in a study of PD-L1 blockade in urothelial cancer. Using immunoSEQ multiplex PCR, the repertoire was profiled, and TCRdb retains in-frame clones only, with some absent. This table holds 95,000 to 150,000 clones, more than 70% found once. Sample time point: peripheral blood 6 weeks after treatment start. The starting material was PBMCs, obtained around atezolizumab (anti-PD-L1) treatment. These receptors all come from a man in his forties or fifties with urothelial cancer.

The chain recombines TRBV5-4 with TRBJ2-5; D is uncertain. V lost 0 bases to trimming and J lost 2 bases, with 5 bases between them. Germline V gene lookup returns CDR1 SGHNT and CDR2 YYREEE (reference sequence). This CDR3 spans 13 amino acids. Here the CDR3 reads CASSLVVQETQYF. The CDR3 DNA follows: TGTGCCAGCAGCTTGGTAGTTCAAGAGACCCAGTACTTC.

The chain combines TRBV15 with TRBJ2-2; 11 bases agree with TRBD2. The V gene end was trimmed by 6 bases and the J gene end by 6 bases; junction bases not matched to a gene: 9. CDR1 is LNHNV, CDR2 YYDKDF, per germline (reference sequence). This CDR3 comprises 16 residues. CDR3 loop: CATRMGLADYAGELFF. DNA for the CDR3: TGTGCCACCAGAATGGGACTAGCGGACTACGCCGGGGAGCTGTTTTTT.

This chain joins TRBV5-4 and TRBJ2-2; D is ambiguous. The CDR3 covers 16 residues. Germline CDR1 reads SGHNT; CDR2 reads YYREEE (reference sequence). V lost 1 base and J 1 base, leaving 11 bases between the germline ends. The CDR3 spells CASSLKHLVNTGELFF. The CDR3 DNA reads TGTGCCAGCAGCTTGAAACACCTGGTGAACACCGGGGAGCTGTTTTTT.

The V gene is TRBV6-1, the J gene TRBJ1-4; the match to TRBD1 covers 7 bases. Germline V lookup: CDR1 MNHNS, CDR2 SASEGT. V trimming: 2 bases; J trimming: 10 bases; junction bases outside the gene matches: 7. The CDR3 contains 14 residues. The CDR3 bases are TGTGCCAGCAGTGAATTCGAGGGGGCGGGAAAACTGTTTTTT. Translating it yields CASSEFEGAGKLFF.

This clone was detected once. J is TRBJ2-2 and V is TRBV6-5, with 8 bases identical to TRBD1. There are 15 residues in the CDR3. The germline V gene encodes CDR1 MNHEY and CDR2 SVGAGI. Trimming took 6 bases from V and 5 from J; bases not matched to a gene: 8. In DNA, the CDR3 is TGTGCCAGCAGCCACAGGGGGGCGGTTACCGGGGAGCTGTTTTTT. Translated, it gives CASSHRGAVTGELFF.

The genes are TRBV6-1 and TRBJ1-2; D is perhaps TRBD1 (6 bases). Germline V gene sequence: CDR1 MNHNS, CDR2 SASEGT. The CDR3 extends over 16 amino acids. Trimming removed 2 bases at V and 1 base at J, with 14 bases between. CDR3 protein: CASSEPPTGGNYGYTF. The CDR3 DNA is TGTGCCAGCAGTGAACCTCCGACAGGAGGTAACTATGGCTACACCTTC.

The chain joins TRBV7-9 to TRBJ2-1; TRBD1 aligns across 9 bases. The CDR3 contains 16 residues. In germline, CDR1 is SEHNR, CDR2 FQNEAQ (reference sequence). V lost 5 bases, J lost 8 bases, and 13 bases stayed unmatched. The chain's CDR3 is CASSTPGTGPMYEQFF. CDR3 in DNA: TGTGCCAGCAGCACCCCCGGGACAGGGCCAATGTATGAGCAGTTCTTC.

The chain combines TRBV5-4 with TRBJ2-1, with TRBD1 matching 7 bases. Germline V CDR1 and CDR2: SGHNT, YYREEE (reference sequence). Losses at the gene ends were 3 bases for V and 9 bases for J; bases not matched to a gene: 15. This CDR3 has 16 residues. CDR3: CASSSRGQTIFGEQFF. The DNA for the CDR3 is TGTGCCAGCAGCTCCAGGGGACAGACCATTTTTGGTGAGCAGTTCTTC. The full variable domain, in which reference TRBV5-4 and TRBJ2-1 provide the parts outside the CDR3, is ETGVTQSPTHLIKTRGQQVTLRCSSQSGHNTVSWYQQALGQGPQFIFQYYREEENGRGNFPPRFSGLQFPNYSSELNVNALELDDSALYLCASSSRGQTIFGEQFFGPGTRLTVL.

The genes are TRBV19 and TRBJ2-5; 16 bases agree with TRBD2. Germline CDR1 reads LNHDA; CDR2 reads SQIVND (reference sequence). Trimming at V came to 6 bases and at J to 4 bases, leaving 8 bases not matched to a gene. This CDR3 comprises 17 residues. The chain's CDR3 is CASSPGLAGGARETQYF. The CDR3 nucleotides read TGTGCCAGTAGCCCGGGACTAGCGGGAGGGGCACGAGAGACCCAGTACTTC.

At least ten counts were recorded for this clone. V and J are TRBV6-1 and TRBJ1-4; D is unclear. The CDR3 spans 15 residues. Germline V gives CDR1 MNHNS, CDR2 SASEGT. With 0 bases removed from V and 13 bases from J, the gap between germline ends came to 18 bases. CDR3 bases: TGTGCCAGCAGTGAAGCTCTGGGCCTACAGAATATACTGTTTTTT. Amino acid sequence: CASSEALGLQNILFF.

This chain connects TRBV5-5 to TRBJ2-4; a weak D match, TRBD1 (5 bases). There are 13 residues in the CDR3. V shed 0 bases and J shed 6 bases, with 7 bases lying between them. Germline V gives CDR1 SGHKS, CDR2 YYEKEE (reference sequence). CDR3 bases: TGTGCCAGCAGCTTGGGGGGCCGAAACATTCAGTACTTC. Translation: CASSLGGRNIQYF.

The sample holds a few counts of this clone. V is TRBV6-5 and J is TRBJ1-5; no reliable D call. Germline V gives CDR1 MNHEY, CDR2 SVGAGI. CDR3 length equals 14 residues. V lost 5 bases and J lost 4, with 12 bases in between. The DNA for the CDR3 is TGTGCCAGCAGTCCCTCCCGCGGGAATCAGCCCCAGCATTTT. It encodes CASSPSRGNQPQHF.

This clone was detected once. The V and J genes are TRBV5-6 and TRBJ1-1; D is possibly TRBD1 (5 bases). V was trimmed by 0 bases and J by 0 bases, leaving 9 bases between them. Germline CDR1 reads SGHDT; CDR2 reads YYEEEE. CDR3 size: 15 residues. The CDR3 loop reads CASSLEQVVNTEAFF. The CDR3 region has the DNA TGTGCCAGCAGCTTGGAACAGGTGGTGAACACTGAAGCTTTCTTT. The full variable domain, its missing parts supplied by reference TRBV5-6 and TRBJ1-1, is DAGVTQSPTHLIKTRGQQVTLRCSPKSGHDTVSWYQQALGQGPQFIFQYYEEEERQRGNFPDRFSGHQFPNYSSELNVNALLLGDSALYLCASSLEQVVNTEAFFGQGTRLTVV.

V is TRBV6-6 and J is TRBJ1-2; 7 nucleotides line up with TRBD1. The V and J ends lost 0 bases and 3 bases, in that order; junction bases with no gene match: 1. Germline CDR1 MNHNY, CDR2 SVGAGI (reference sequence). This CDR3 region has 14 residues. The DNA of the CDR3 is TGTGCCAGCAGTTACTCGGGACAGCACTATGGCTACACCTTC. Protein sequence: CASSYSGQHYGYTF.

The chain has TRBV19 and TRBJ1-5; 7 nucleotides agree with TRBD1. Trimming cost V 1 base and J 3 bases; bases outside gene matches: 9. CDR1 LNHDA and CDR2 SQIVND come from the germline V gene (reference sequence). The CDR3 runs to 17 residues. This CDR3 reads CASSIAGRRGPNQPQHF. CDR3 bases: TGTGCCAGTAGTATAGCTGGTCGGAGGGGGCCCAATCAGCCCCAGCATTTT.

This clone appeared once. CDR3 sequence (DNA): TGTGCCAGCAGCTTAAAATCGACGGGAGTGATTGAGCAGTTCTTC. Encoded protein: CASSLKSTGVIEQFF. This chain connects TRBV11-1 to TRBJ2-1; D perhaps matches TRBD2 (6 bases). CDR3 length: 15 amino acids. Germline V gene data show CDR1 as SGHAT and CDR2 as FQDESV (reference sequence). V gave up 2 bases and J gave up 9 bases, with 17 bases separating them.